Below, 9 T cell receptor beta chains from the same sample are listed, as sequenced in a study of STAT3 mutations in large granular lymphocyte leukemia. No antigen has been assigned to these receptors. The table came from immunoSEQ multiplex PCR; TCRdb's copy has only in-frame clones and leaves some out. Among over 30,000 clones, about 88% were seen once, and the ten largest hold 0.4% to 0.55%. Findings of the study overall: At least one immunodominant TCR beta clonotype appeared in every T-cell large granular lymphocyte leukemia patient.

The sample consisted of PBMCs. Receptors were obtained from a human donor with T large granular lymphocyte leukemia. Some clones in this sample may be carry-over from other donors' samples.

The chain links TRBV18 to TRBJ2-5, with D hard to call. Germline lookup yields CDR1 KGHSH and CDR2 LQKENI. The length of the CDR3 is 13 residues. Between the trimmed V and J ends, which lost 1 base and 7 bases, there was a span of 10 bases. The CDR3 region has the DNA TGTGCCAGCTCACCACAGGACCCCGGGACCCAGTACTTC. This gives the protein CASSPQDPGTQYF.

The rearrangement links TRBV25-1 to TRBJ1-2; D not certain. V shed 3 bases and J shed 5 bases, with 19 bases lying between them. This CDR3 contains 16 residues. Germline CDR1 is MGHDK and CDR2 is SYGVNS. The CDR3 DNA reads TGTGCCAGCAGTGACGATAGACCGACACCAACATATGGCTACACCTTC. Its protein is CASSDDRPTPTYGYTF.

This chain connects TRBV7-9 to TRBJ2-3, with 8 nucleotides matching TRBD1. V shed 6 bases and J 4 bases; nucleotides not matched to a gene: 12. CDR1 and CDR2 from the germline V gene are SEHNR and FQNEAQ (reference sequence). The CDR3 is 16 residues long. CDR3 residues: CASSSGGPGQADTQYF. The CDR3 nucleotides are TGTGCCAGCAGTTCAGGTGGGCCGGGACAGGCAGATACGCAGTATTTT.

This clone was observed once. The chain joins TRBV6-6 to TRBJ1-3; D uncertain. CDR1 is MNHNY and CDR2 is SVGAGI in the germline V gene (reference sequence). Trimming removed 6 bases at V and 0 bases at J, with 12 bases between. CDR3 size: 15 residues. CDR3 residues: CASSPGPGSGNTIYF. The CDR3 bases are TGTGCCAGCAGCCCCGGCCCGGGCTCTGGAAACACCATATATTTT.

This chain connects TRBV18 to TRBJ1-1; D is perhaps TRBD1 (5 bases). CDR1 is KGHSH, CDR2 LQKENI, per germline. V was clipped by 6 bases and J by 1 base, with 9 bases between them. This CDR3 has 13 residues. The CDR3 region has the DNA TGTGCCAGCTCGAAACAGGAGAACACTGAAGCTTTCTTT. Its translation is CASSKQENTEAFF.

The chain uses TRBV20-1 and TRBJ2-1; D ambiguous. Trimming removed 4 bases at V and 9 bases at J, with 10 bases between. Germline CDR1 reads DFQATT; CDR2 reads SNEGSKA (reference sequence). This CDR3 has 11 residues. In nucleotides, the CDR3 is TGCAGTGCTAATAGCATAGGTGAGCAGTTCTTC. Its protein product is CSANSIGEQFF.

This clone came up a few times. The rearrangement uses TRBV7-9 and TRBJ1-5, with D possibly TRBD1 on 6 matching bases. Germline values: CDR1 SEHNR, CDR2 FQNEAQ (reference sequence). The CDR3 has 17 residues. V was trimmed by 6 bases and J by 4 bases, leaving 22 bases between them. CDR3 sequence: CASRRQRRDKGNQPQHF. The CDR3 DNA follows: TGTGCCAGCAGACGACAACGCCGGGACAAGGGAAATCAGCCCCAGCATTTT.

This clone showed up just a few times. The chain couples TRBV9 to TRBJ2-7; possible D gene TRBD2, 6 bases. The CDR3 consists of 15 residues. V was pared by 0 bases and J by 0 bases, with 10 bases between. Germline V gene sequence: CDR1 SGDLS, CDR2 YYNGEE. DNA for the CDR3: TGTGCCAGCAGCGTAGACGGGGGTTACTCCTACGAGCAGTACTTC. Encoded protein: CASSVDGGYSYEQYF.

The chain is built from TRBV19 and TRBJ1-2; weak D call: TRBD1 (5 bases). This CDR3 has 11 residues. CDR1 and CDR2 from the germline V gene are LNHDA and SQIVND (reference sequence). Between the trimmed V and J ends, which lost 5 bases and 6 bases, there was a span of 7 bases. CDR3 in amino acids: CASSPGNGYTF. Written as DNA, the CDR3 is TGTGCCAGTAGTCCAGGGAATGGCTACACCTTC.